These T cell receptor beta chains were read from a single sample in a study of vaccination effects on CD4 cells after COVID-19. Clones were read by immunoSEQ multiplex PCR, and TCRdb kept only the in-frame ones, dropping some. The sample records approximately 21,000 clones, approximately 74% being singletons. The antigens for these receptors are not known. The source was CD4+ T cells from PBMCs cultured with HCoV-NL63 spike peptides, collected before COVID-19 vaccination. The source is a human donor who received a COVID-19 vaccine. The CDR3 runs from the conserved cysteine through the conserved F or W. Fields, in order: J gene, V gene, D gene, clone size, CDR3 DNA, CDR3 protein. The D gene is left open where the match is weak. The listing skips clone size in some rows; elsewhere it reads once, few, many or a size class.

TRBJ1-2 TRBV4-1 - few TGCGCCAGCAGCCAAGAAACAGGAGACTATGGCTACACCTTC CASSQETGDYGYTF
TRBJ2-1 TRBV5-1 - - TGCGCCAGCAGCGACAGAGCAGACAATGAGCAGTTCTTC CASSDRADNEQFF
TRBJ2-1 TRBV5-1 - - TGCGCCAGCAGCTTGGAGGGATGGAATGAGCAGTTCTTC CASSLEGWNEQFF
TRBJ2-2 TRBV19 - - TGTGCCAGTAGTATATTTCCGGGTATAATGGGGGAGCTGTTTTTT CASSIFPGIMGELFF
TRBJ2-5 TRBV27 - - TGTGCCAGCAGTCTTAGTCAGGGTTTTTCCGGAGAGACCCAGTACTTC CASSLSQGFSGETQYF
TRBJ2-1 TRBV3-1/TRBV3-2 - - TGTGCCAGCAGCCGCTCAACGAGCTCCTACAATGAGCAGTTCTTC CASSRSTSSYNEQFF
TRBJ2-5 TRBV6-5 - - TGTGCCAGCAAAATATCCGAGACCCAGTACTTC CASKISETQYF
TRBJ2-5 TRBV5-1 TRBD1 - TGCGCCAGCAGCTTGTGGGGACAGGGTCGCCAAGAGACCCAGTACTTC CASSLWGQGRQETQYF
TRBJ2-7 TRBV15 TRBD1 - TGTGCCACCAGCAGAGACCGGGACAGTCGACTCTACGAGCAGTACTTC CATSRDRDSRLYEQYF
TRBJ1-5 TRBV19 - once TGTGCCAGTATGGGCCGGGGAGATCAGCCCCAGCATTTT CASMGRGDQPQHF
TRBJ1-5 TRBV4-1 - - TGCGCCAGCAGCCACAGGGACATGGGATTTAGCAATCAGCCCCAGCATTTT CASSHRDMGFSNQPQHF
TRBJ2-6 TRBV29-1 TRBD1 - TGCAGCGTGGCGGTTCGCAGGGGGCCTCCTGGGGCCAACGTCCTGACTTTC CSVAVRRGPPGANVLTF
TRBJ1-6 TRBV19 TRBD1 - TGTGCCAGTAGTATAGGGCAGGGGGCCGAACCCCTCCACTTT CASSIGQGAEPLHF
TRBJ1-2 TRBV7-9 TRBD1 few TGTGCCAGCAGCCCCCGTACGGAGACAGGGAAGGGCTACACCTTC CASSPRTETGKGYTF
TRBJ1-4 TRBV7-8 - - TGTGCCAGCCGGAAAAGGGACAAAAAAGAAAAACTGTTTTTT CASRKRDKKEKLFF
TRBJ2-6 TRBV6-4 - - TGTGCCAGCAGTGACTCGGACTCTGGGGCCAACGTCCTGACTTTC CASSDSDSGANVLTF
TRBJ2-1 TRBV27 - few TGTGCCAGCAGTCGCGTGACCTCAGGGTGGGGGAATGAGCAGTTCTTC CASSRVTSGWGNEQFF
TRBJ2-5 TRBV5-1 TRBD2 - TGCGCCAGCAGCTTGTATGCGGGAGGATCTCAAGAGACCCAGTACTTC CASSLYAGGSQETQYF
TRBJ2-7 TRBV25-1 - - TGTGCCAGCAGTGAATACGAGCAGTACTTC CASSEYEQYF
TRBJ2-5 TRBV5-4 TRBD2 - TGTGCCAGCAGCTTGGGAGCGGGAACAGAGACCCAGTACTTC CASSLGAGTETQYF
TRBJ1-2 TRBV12-3/TRBV12-4 - few TGTGCCAGCAGTGGATACGATGGCTACACCTTC CASSGYDGYTF
TRBJ1-1 TRBV19 - - TGTGCCAGTAGTATCCAGGGGCGAGCTTTCTTT CASSIQGRAFF
TRBJ2-1 TRBV19 TRBD2 - TGTGCCAGTAGTTGGACTAGCGGGTACAATGAGCAGTTCTTC CASSWTSGYNEQFF
TRBJ2-5 TRBV5-4 - - TGTGCCAGCAGCGTGATAGAAGAGACCCAGTACTTC CASSVIEETQYF
TRBJ2-7 TRBV6-5 TRBD2 - TGTGCCAGCAGTTGGGTAGCGGGAGGGCCTGTAAAGCAGTACTTC CASSWVAGGPVKQYF
TRBJ2-5 TRBV3-1/TRBV3-2 TRBD2 - TGTGCCAGCAGTCGACTAGCGGGGGGGGAGACCCAGTACTTC CASSRLAGGETQYF
TRBJ2-3 TRBV18 TRBD2 - TGTGCCAGCTCATCCGGGACTAGCGGGAGCGGGACAGATACGCAGTATTTT CASSSGTSGSGTDTQYF
TRBJ2-2 TRBV3-1/TRBV3-2 - - TGTGCCAGCAGCTATTATAATACGGCGGGCACCGGGGAGCTGTTTTTT CASSYYNTAGTGELFF
TRBJ2-2 TRBV4-2 TRBD1 - TGTGCCAGCAGCCAAGTCCTACAGGGGGCGGTATTCACCGGGGAGCTGTTTTTT CASSQVLQGAVFTGELFF
TRBJ1-5 TRBV4-2 TRBD1 few TGTGCCAGCAGCCGGGACAGGGAGGGCAATCAGCCCCAGCATTTT CASSRDREGNQPQHF
TRBJ1-5 TRBV2 - few TGTGCCAGCAGCCTTTTTATGGGACAGCCCCAGCATTTT CASSLFMGQPQHF
TRBJ1-5 TRBV3-1/TRBV3-2 TRBD1 - TGTGCCAGCAGCCAAGCCGCGACAGGGGATCAGCCCCAGCATTTT CASSQAATGDQPQHF
TRBJ1-1 TRBV7-9 - - TGTGCCAGCAGCCCGTCGATAAACACTGAAGCTTTCTTT CASSPSINTEAFF
TRBJ2-1 TRBV4-2 - - TGTGCCAGCAGCCAAAGGTCGGCAGGACGGAATGAGCAGTTCTTC CASSQRSAGRNEQFF
TRBJ1-2 TRBV11-2 - - TGTGCCAGCAGCTTAGCGCCTAGGGGGGATTTCCACTATGGCTACACCTTC CASSLAPRGDFHYGYTF
TRBJ1-2 TRBV19 - - TGTGCCAGTAACAGTAACTATGGCTACACCTTC CASNSNYGYTF
TRBJ2-1 TRBV3-1/TRBV3-2 TRBD2 - TGTGCCAGCAGCTCCGGGACTAGCGGGTGGAATGAGCAGTTCTTC CASSSGTSGWNEQFF
TRBJ1-2 TRBV11-2 - few TGTGCCAGCAGCCAAGGGATCTATGGCTACACCTTC CASSQGIYGYTF
TRBJ2-6 TRBV6-2/TRBV6-3 TRBD1 medium-sized TGTGCCAGCAGTCGGACAGGGAGAAGATACGCTGGGGCCAACGTCCTGACTTTC CASSRTGRRYAGANVLTF
TRBJ2-3 TRBV5-6 TRBD2 - TGTGCCAGCAGCTTACCGGGACTAAGGACCGGAGATACGCAGTATTTT CASSLPGLRTGDTQYF
TRBJ2-7 TRBV6-5 - once TGTGCCAGCGGACTTCAGGGTTACGAGCAGTACTTC CASGLQGYEQYF
TRBJ2-7 TRBV2 TRBD1 few TGTGCCAGCAGGGAGACAGGGTTCGAGCGAACCTACGAGCAGTACTTC CASRETGFERTYEQYF
TRBJ1-3 TRBV5-6 - - TGTGCCAGCAGCGGGTTTTCCCCTTCTGGAAACACCATATATTTT CASSGFSPSGNTIYF
TRBJ1-6 TRBV5-1 TRBD1 - TGCGCCAGCAGCTTGGTGGGACAGGGGAATTCACCCCTCCACTTT CASSLVGQGNSPLHF
TRBJ1-1 TRBV3-1/TRBV3-2 TRBD1 - TGTGCCAGCAGCTACGGGACAGCCATGAACACTGAAGCTTTCTTT CASSYGTAMNTEAFF
TRBJ1-2 TRBV19 TRBD1 - TGTGCCAGTAGTACCCGGGACAGGCCCTACTATGGCTACACCTTC CASSTRDRPYYGYTF
TRBJ1-5 TRBV5-1 TRBD1 - TGCGCCAGCAGCTCCGGACAGGGGAATCAGCCCCAGCATTTT CASSSGQGNQPQHF
TRBJ2-1 TRBV21-1 - - TGTGCCAGCAGCAAAGGCCCGACACTCAGCCACCCATTCGCCTTATACAATGAGCAGTTCTTC CASSKGPTLSHPFALYNEQFF
TRBJ2-1 TRBV7-9 TRBD1 - TGTGCCAGCAGCTTCTTGAGGACAGGGGTGGGTGGTGAGCAGTTCTTC CASSFLRTGVGGEQFF
TRBJ2-7 TRBV7-6 TRBD2 - TGTGCCAGCAGCGCTCCGATAGCGGGGGGCCCACCCAGCTCCTACGAGCAGTACTTC CASSAPIAGGPPSSYEQYF
TRBJ1-2 TRBV3-1/TRBV3-2 - - TGTGCCAGCAGCTTTAAAGCTAACTATGGCTACACCTTC CASSFKANYGYTF
TRBJ2-2 TRBV5-5 - few TGTGCCAGCAGCAGGGAAAGGAACACCGGGGAGCTGTTTTTT CASSRERNTGELFF
TRBJ1-2 TRBV18 - - TGTGCCAGCTCACCAAATGAAGATGGCTACACCTTC CASSPNEDGYTF
TRBJ1-5 TRBV5-1 TRBD1 - TGCGCCAGCAGCGGGGACGGACAGGGCAATCAGCCCCAGCATTTT CASSGDGQGNQPQHF
TRBJ1-5 TRBV24-1 - - TGTGCCACCAGCCCACTCGTGACCCAGGGGTCCCATCAGCCCCAGCATTTT CATSPLVTQGSHQPQHF